The rows below give T cell receptor beta chains drawn from one sample of a study of shared T cell receptors in the human thymus. The table came from immunoSEQ multiplex PCR; TCRdb's copy has only in-frame clones and leaves some out. The profile shows some 660,000 clones, around 87% of them singletons. These same records also appear under a second study, on human thymus T cells.

The sample was thymocytes. These receptors all stem from a boy under three years old with a congenital heart defect. Both conserved end residues are part of each CDR3. Each record gives: J gene, V gene, D gene, clone size, CDR3 length, CDR3 protein, CDR3 DNA. D genes are given only for firm matches. Part of the rows lack a size; the others show once, few, many or a class for expanded clones.

TRBJ1-2,TRBV28,TRBD1,-,16,CASSPRDRGNHYGYTF,TGTGCCAGCAGTCCCCGGGACAGGGGGAACCACTATGGCTACACCTTC
TRBJ1-1,TRBV19,TRBD1,-,15,CASSAQGQQNTEAFF,TGTGCCAGTAGTGCACAGGGGCAACAGAACACTGAAGCTTTCTTT
TRBJ2-3,TRBV7-8,TRBD2,-,16,CASSLPQRGGTDTQYF,TGTGCCAGCAGCTTACCCCAGCGGGGAGGCACAGATACGCAGTATTTT
TRBJ2-7,TRBV7-6,TRBD2,-,17,CASSFVPSAGGSYEQYF,TGTGCCAGCAGCTTCGTACCCTCGGCGGGGGGGTCTTACGAGCAGTACTTC
TRBJ2-7,TRBV5-6,-,-,16,CASSLNPGLRSYEQYF,TGTGCCAGCAGCCTTAACCCGGGACTCCGCTCCTACGAGCAGTACTTC
TRBJ2-1,TRBV6-1,-,-,15,CASSASGSSYNEQFF,TGTGCCAGCAGTGCAAGCGGTAGCTCCTACAATGAGCAGTTCTTC
TRBJ2-1,TRBV4-2,-,once,17,CASSQGFFRVSYNEQFF,TGTGCCAGCAGCCAAGGGTTTTTCAGGGTTTCCTACAATGAGCAGTTCTTC
TRBJ2-5,TRBV28,TRBD1,-,15,CASSSRQGTEETQYF,TGTGCCAGCAGTTCCCGACAGGGAACGGAGGAGACCCAGTACTTC
TRBJ2-3,TRBV12-5,TRBD2,-,16,CASGLVPVAGADTQYF,TGTGCTAGTGGTTTGGTCCCCGTAGCGGGAGCGGATACGCAGTATTTT
TRBJ2-3,TRBV4-3,-,-,17,CASSQSSAGGRWDTQYF,TGCGCCAGCAGCCAAAGCTCAGCGGGTGGTAGGTGGGATACGCAGTATTTT
TRBJ1-1,TRBV4-2,-,-,13,CASSGGGDTEAFF,TGTGCCAGCAGTGGGGGGGGTGACACTGAAGCTTTCTTT
TRBJ1-4,TRBV5-6,TRBD1,few,14,CASRNRQGREKLFF,TGTGCCAGCAGAAACCGACAGGGGCGTGAAAAACTGTTTTTT
TRBJ2-2,TRBV7-2,TRBD1,-,15,CASSKTGTATGELFF,TGTGCCAGCAGCAAAACCGGGACAGCCACCGGGGAGCTGTTTTTT
TRBJ1-4,TRBV6-6,-,-,14,CASSYSQRGEKLFF,TGTGCCAGCAGTTACTCCCAAAGGGGGGAAAAACTGTTTTTT
TRBJ1-3,TRBV5-6,-,few,13,CASSAARGNTIYF,TGTGCCAGCAGCGCAGCTAGGGGAAACACCATATATTTT
TRBJ1-2,TRBV28,-,few,14,CASSPGTTTHGYTF,TGTGCCAGCAGCCCCGGGACAACCACCCATGGCTACACCTTC
TRBJ2-1,TRBV27,TRBD2,-,14,CASSFGLAGNEQFF,TGTGCCAGCAGTTTCGGACTAGCGGGAAATGAGCAGTTCTTC
TRBJ2-5,TRBV20-1,-,-,10,CTLTFVTQYF,TGCACTCTAACTTTTGTGACCCAGTACTTC
TRBJ2-2,TRBV13,TRBD1,once,14,CASSSRTGERELFF,TGTGCCAGCAGCTCAAGGACAGGGGAGAGGGAGCTGTTTTTT
TRBJ2-2,TRBV4-3,-,-,17,CASSQAATAKNTGELFF,TGCGCCAGCAGCCAGGCGGCGACAGCTAAGAACACCGGGGAGCTGTTTTTT
TRBJ2-7,TRBV10-3,TRBD1,-,16,CAISGVPGQASYEQYF,TGTGCCATCAGTGGGGTACCGGGACAGGCCTCCTACGAGCAGTACTTC
TRBJ2-5,TRBV27,TRBD2,once,15,CASSLEAGDGETQYF,TGTGCCAGCAGTTTGGAGGCGGGAGATGGGGAGACCCAGTACTTC
TRBJ2-1,TRBV19,TRBD2,few,16,CASSIDSGSSYNEQFF,TGTGCCAGTAGTATAGATAGCGGGAGCTCCTACAATGAGCAGTTCTTC
TRBJ2-3,TRBV19,TRBD2,-,17,CASSIDRERENTDTQYF,TGTGCCAGTAGTATAGATCGAGAGCGGGAAAACACAGATACGCAGTATTTT
TRBJ2-1,TRBV19,-,few,14,CASSIFNLDSEQFF,TGTGCCAGTAGTATATTTAACCTTGACAGTGAGCAGTTCTTC
TRBJ1-4,TRBV5-1,-,-,15,CASSLRHGLDEKLFF,TGCGCCAGCAGCCTCCGACACGGCCTTGATGAAAAACTGTTTTTT
TRBJ2-3,TRBV10-2,-,-,15,CATNYVGLPTDTQYF,TGCGCCACCAACTACGTGGGACTGCCAACAGATACGCAGTATTTT
TRBJ1-1,TRBV29-1,TRBD1,-,14,CSVDRGRVSTEAFF,TGCAGCGTGGACAGGGGGAGGGTCAGCACTGAAGCTTTCTTT
TRBJ1-2,TRBV28,TRBD1,-,18,CASSLRDRSRPLWYGYTF,TGTGCCAGCAGTTTGAGGGACAGGTCGCGGCCTCTCTGGTATGGCTACACCTTC
TRBJ2-1,TRBV6-6,-,-,11,CASREGDEQFF,TGTGCCAGCAGAGAGGGCGATGAGCAGTTCTTC
TRBJ1-2,TRBV7-2,-,once,14,CASSRGPGGYGYTF,TGTGCCAGCAGCCGGGGACCGGGGGGCTATGGCTACACCTTC
TRBJ2-1,TRBV29-1,TRBD1,-,18,CSVGGEMGRDRGIDEQFF,TGCAGCGTTGGCGGGGAGATGGGCCGGGACAGGGGAATAGATGAGCAGTTCTTC
TRBJ2-3,TRBV2,-,-,16,CASSPSQGTDSDTQYF,TGTGCCAGCAGTCCCTCACAGGGGACTGACTCAGATACGCAGTATTTT
TRBJ1-5,TRBV30,-,-,11,CAAGGNQPQHF,TGTGCCGCGGGCGGCAATCAGCCCCAGCATTTT
TRBJ1-1,TRBV6-1,TRBD1,-,17,CASRETGQGLNGLEAFF,TGTGCCAGCAGAGAAACGGGACAGGGTCTAAATGGATTGGAAGCTTTCTTT
TRBJ1-4,TRBV5-4,TRBD1,-,20,CASSLIADHQGASTNEKLFF,TGTGCCAGCAGCTTGATTGCGGATCACCAGGGGGCCTCAACTAATGAAAAACTGTTTTTT
TRBJ2-1,TRBV29-1,TRBD2,-,14,CSVWTSGRSGEQFF,TGCAGCGTGTGGACTAGCGGGAGGTCAGGGGAGCAGTTCTTC
TRBJ2-7,TRBV14,TRBD1,-,12,CASSHRDRGQYF,TGTGCCAGCAGCCACCGGGACAGGGGGCAGTACTTC